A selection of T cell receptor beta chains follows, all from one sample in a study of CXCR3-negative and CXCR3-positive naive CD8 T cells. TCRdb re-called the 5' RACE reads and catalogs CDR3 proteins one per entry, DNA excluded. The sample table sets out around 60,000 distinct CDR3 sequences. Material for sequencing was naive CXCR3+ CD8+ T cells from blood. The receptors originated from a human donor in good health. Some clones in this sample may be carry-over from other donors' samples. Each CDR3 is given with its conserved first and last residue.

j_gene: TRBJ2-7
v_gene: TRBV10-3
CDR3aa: CAISALSGGAWYEQYF

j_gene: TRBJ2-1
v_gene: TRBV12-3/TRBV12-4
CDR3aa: CAIQVGDSSYNEQFF

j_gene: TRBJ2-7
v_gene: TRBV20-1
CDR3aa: CSAFSGGNSYEQYF

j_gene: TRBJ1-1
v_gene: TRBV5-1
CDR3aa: CASNLLNRNTEAFF

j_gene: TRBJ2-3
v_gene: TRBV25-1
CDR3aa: CASSEFTSGGKTDTQYF

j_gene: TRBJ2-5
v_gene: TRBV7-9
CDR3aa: CASSRQDREQETQYF

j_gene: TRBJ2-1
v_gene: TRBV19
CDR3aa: CASSIGGEAEQFF

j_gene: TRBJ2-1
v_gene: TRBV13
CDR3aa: CASSAGYSYNEQFF

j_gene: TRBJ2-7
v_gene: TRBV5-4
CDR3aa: CASSLVEATYEQYF

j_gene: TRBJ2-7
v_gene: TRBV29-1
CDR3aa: CSVEDPGERYEQYF

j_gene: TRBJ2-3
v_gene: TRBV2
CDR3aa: CASSEAPVDISTDTQYF

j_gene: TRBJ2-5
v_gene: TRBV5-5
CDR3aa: CASSKEGTAGETQYF

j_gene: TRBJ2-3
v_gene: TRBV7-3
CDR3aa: CASRGLADLSTDTQYF

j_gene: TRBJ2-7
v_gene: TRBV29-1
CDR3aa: CSVSRVDSYEQYF

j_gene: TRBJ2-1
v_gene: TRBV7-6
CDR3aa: CASSHGIQPEQFF

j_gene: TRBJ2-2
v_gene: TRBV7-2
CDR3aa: CASSITSGYTGELFF

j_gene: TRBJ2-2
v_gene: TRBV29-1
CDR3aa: CSVIPRDTGELFF

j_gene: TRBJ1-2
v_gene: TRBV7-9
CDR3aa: CASSPPGGNGYTF

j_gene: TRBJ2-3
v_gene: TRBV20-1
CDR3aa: CSAEPRDRAEDTQYF

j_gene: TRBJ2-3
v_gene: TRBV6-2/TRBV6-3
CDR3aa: CASSPTEVGTEYF

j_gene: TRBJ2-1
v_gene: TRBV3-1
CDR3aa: CASSQEWRLAGGPGEQFF

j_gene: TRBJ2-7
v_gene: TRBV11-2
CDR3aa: CASSLVNYASGGEQYF

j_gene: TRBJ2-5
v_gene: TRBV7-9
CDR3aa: CASSLIGEETQYF

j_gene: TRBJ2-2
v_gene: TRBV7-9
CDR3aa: CASSLDHGELFF

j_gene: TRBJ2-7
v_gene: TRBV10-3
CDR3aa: CAISSGTSGIRTYEQYF

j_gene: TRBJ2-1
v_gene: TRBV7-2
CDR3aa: CASRGLPYNEQFF

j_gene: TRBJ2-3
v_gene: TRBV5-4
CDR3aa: CASSLGGELTDTQYF

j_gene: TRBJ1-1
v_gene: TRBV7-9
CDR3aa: CASSPPGRTEAFF

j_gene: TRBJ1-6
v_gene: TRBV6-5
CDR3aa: CATRSSYNSPLHF

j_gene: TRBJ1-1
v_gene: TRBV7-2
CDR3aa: CASSYSGPNTEAFF

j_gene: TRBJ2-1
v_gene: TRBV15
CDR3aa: CATSRTASSYNEQFF

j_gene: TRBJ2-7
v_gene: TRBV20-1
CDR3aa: CSASDRATYEQYF

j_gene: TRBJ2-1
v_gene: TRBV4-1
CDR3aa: CASSQDRAWEQFF

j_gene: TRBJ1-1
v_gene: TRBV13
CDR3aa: CASTEGSTEAFF

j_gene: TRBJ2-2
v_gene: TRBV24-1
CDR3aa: CATSMGATGELFF

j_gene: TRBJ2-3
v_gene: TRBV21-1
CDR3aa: CASSHPRGSGDTQYF

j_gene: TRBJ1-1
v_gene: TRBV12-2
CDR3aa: CASRSVTLDTRPEAFF

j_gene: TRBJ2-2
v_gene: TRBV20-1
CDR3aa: CSARDSGEAGELFF

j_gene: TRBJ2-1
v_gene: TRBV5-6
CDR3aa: CASSSLDNEQFF

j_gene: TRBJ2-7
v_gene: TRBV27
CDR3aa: CASSLSHQGTAYEQYF

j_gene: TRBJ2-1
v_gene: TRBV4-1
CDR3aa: CASSQPGAGGKDEQFF

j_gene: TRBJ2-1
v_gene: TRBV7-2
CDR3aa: CASPSGEARDEQFF

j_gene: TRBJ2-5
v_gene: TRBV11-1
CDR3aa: CASSGRLAGETQYF

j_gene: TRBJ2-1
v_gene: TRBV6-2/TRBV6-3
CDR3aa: CASSYEYEQFF

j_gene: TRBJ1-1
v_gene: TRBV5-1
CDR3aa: CASSSRAWTEAFF

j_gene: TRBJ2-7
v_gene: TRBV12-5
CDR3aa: CASGLPHPDSTYEQYF

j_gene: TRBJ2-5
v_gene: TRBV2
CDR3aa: CASSAELEETQYF

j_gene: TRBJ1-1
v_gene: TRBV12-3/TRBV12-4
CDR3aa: CASSFRGTEAFF

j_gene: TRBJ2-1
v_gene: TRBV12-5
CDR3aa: CATSGGGENNEQFF

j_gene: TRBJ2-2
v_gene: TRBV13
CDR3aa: CASSLTGELFF

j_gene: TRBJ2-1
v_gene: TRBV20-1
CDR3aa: CSARSDREYNEQFF

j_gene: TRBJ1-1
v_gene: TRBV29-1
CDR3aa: CSAQGRGGGDTEAFF

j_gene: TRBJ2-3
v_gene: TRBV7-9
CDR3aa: CASSFPGQGGPDTQYF

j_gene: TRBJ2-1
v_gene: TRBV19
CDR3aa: CASSILGTGGNEQFF